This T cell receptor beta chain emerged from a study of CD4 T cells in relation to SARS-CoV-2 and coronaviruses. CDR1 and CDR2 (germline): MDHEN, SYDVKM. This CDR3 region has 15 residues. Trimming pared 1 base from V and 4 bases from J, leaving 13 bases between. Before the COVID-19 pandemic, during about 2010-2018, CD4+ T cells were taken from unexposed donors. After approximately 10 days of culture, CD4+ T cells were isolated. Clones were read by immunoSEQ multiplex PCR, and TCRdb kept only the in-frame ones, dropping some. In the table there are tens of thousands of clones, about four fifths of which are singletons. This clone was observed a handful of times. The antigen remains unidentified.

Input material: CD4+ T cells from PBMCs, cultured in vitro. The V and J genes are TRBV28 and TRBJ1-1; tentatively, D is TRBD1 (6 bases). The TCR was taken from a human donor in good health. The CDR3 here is CASSLSTGWSTEAFF. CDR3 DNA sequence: TGTGCCAGCAGTTTATCTACAGGGTGGAGCACTGAAGCTTTCTTT.